This passage covers 23 T cell receptor beta chains from one sample sequenced in a study of tumor and adjacent non-tumor tissue in lung cancer. This sample's RNA came from whole unsorted tissue. Three rounds of nested PCR, following a modified ARM-PCR protocol, produced the TCRbeta library. Each CDR3 protein gets one entry after TCRdb re-called the multiplex PCR reads with MiXCR. Of under 100,000 distinct CDR3 sequences listed, approximately 68% are singletons. The sequenced material came from lung tumor tissue. These receptors came from a woman in her seventies with non-small cell lung cancer.

This clonotype was seen many times. The chain recombines TRBV30 with TRBJ2-7, with D possibly being TRBD1 (5 bases). This CDR3 has 11 amino acids. Trimming shortened V by 6 bases and J by 5 bases, and 11 bases separated the two germline ends. Germline V lookup: CDR1 GTSNPN, CDR2 SVGIG (reference sequence). CDR3 nucleotide sequence: TGTGCCTGCAGGGATATGGACGAGCAGTACTTC. Encoded protein: CACRDMDEQYF.

With respect to this clonotype: This is likely a read error, given that the CDR3 carries no conserved phenylalanine or tryptophan at its end. The V and J genes are TRBV12-3 or TRBV12-4 and TRBJ2-3; 13 nucleotides align to TRBD2. CDR3 length: 17 amino acids. CDR3 nucleotide sequence: TGTGCCAGCAGTTTGGGGACTAGCGGGACCCTATTGGATAGGCAGTATCTT. Protein product: CASSLGTSGTLLDRQYL.

The sample holds a few counts of this clonotype. An end of the junction does not agree with germline; a read error may underlie this. The J gene is TRBJ2-7, the V gene TRBV28, with 9 bases fitting TRBD1. The length of the CDR3 is 15 residues. Looked up from germline, CDR1 is MDHEN and CDR2 is SYDVKM. CDR3 coding DNA: TGTGCCAGCAGTCGAGGACAGGGGATGCTTCGGGAGCAGTATTTC. Protein sequence: CASSRGQGMLREQYF.

With respect to this clonotype: One end of the junction fails to match germline, which may point to a read error. CDR3 nucleotides: TGCGCCAGCAGTTACATTGGCATCGGCGCTGAAGCTTTCTTT. Translating gives CASSYIGIGAEAFF. The V call is TRBV6-5, the J call TRBJ1-1; D is uncertain. CDR1 and CDR2 from the germline V gene are MNHEY and SVGAGI. CDR3 size: 14 residues.

This clonotype showed up many times. V and J are TRBV28 and TRBJ2-3; TRBD2 aligns across 10 bases. Losses at the gene ends were 1 base for V and 5 bases for J; bases not matched to a gene: 6. The germline V gene has CDR1 MDHEN and CDR2 SYDVKM. The CDR3 runs 16 residues. The CDR3 protein is CASSLSLAGAEDTQYF. The CDR3 DNA reads TGTGCCAGCAGTTTATCCCTAGCGGGAGCCGAAGATACGCAGTATTTT.

This clonotype was seen only a few times. Possible read error: a much larger clone is one base away. V is TRBV10-3 and J is TRBJ2-7; 11 nucleotides match TRBD2. The CDR3 has 16 residues. The germline V gene has CDR1 ENHRY and CDR2 SYGVKD. The trim removed 4 bases at V and 7 bases at J, leaving 12 bases unmatched. The CDR3 region has the DNA TGTGCCATCAGTGGAGATAGCGGGAGGGCCCGGGGGGAGCAGTACTTC. Its protein is CAISGDSGRARGEQYF.

Notes on this clonotype: Relative to the germline gene, one junction end is altered; a read error may explain this. The V call is TRBV5-6, the J call TRBJ2-3; no definite D call. Germline loops: CDR1 SGHDT, CDR2 YYEEEE. The CDR3 sequence is 16 residues long. The CDR3 reads CASSPTDGPSTDMQYF. DNA of the CDR3: TGTGCCAGCAGCCCGACGGACGGACCGAGCACTGATATGCAGTATTTC.

In regard to this clonotype: A read error may produce the germline difference seen at one junction end. The V call is TRBV12-3 or TRBV12-4, the J call TRBJ1-5, with D possibly being TRBD1 (6 bases). This CDR3 has 16 amino acids. The CDR3 loop reads CVSSLSARGVSQPQHF. The CDR3 DNA reads TGTGTCAGCAGTTTATCGGCCAGGGGCGTTAGTCAGCCCCAGCATTTT.

Concerning this clonotype: Sequence at one end of the junction differs from germline and may be a read error. The chain combines TRBV4-2 with TRBJ1-1; TRBD1 might be the D (5 bases). Per germline, CDR1 LGHNA and CDR2 YNFKEQ. The CDR3 loop spans 15 amino acids. In DNA, the CDR3 is TGTGCCAGCAGCCAATCGGGACGGGGGTCGACTGAAGCCTTCTTT. Its translation is CASSQSGRGSTEAFF.

By frequency in the sample, this clonotype is medium-sized. The chain links TRBV29-1 to TRBJ2-7, with D possibly TRBD1 on 6 matching bases. Germline CDR1 and CDR2: SQVTM and ANQGSEA. V was clipped by 0 bases and J by 7 bases, with 19 bases between them. The CDR3 contains 15 residues. This CDR3 is CSVEEVTQTGLEQYF. The CDR3 region has the DNA TGCAGCGTTGAAGAGGTTACCCAGACAGGATTGGAGCAGTACTTC.

As concerns this clonotype: No conserved phenylalanine or tryptophan ends this CDR3, so it is likely a read error. J is TRBJ2-2 and V is TRBV11-1; perhaps TRBD1 as D (6 bases). Deletions cut 6 bases from V and 6 bases from J, with 17 bases between. Germline V lookup: CDR1 SGHAT, CDR2 FQDESV (reference sequence). This CDR3 is 15 amino acids long. CDR3 nucleotides: TGTGCCAGCAGTTTAACGGGACACCTTGCCGGGGAGCTGTTTTTA. It specifies CASSLTGHLAGELFL.

Worth noting for this clonotype: Germline and junction disagree at one end, which may indicate a read error. The V gene is TRBV5-1, the J gene TRBJ2-5; 7 bases agree with TRBD2. CDR1 SGHRS and CDR2 YFSETQ come from the germline V gene. There are 15 residues in the CDR3. CDR3 sequence (DNA): TGTGCCAGCACCAACGGACTAGTGGACCAAGAGACCCAGTACTTC. Its protein is CASTNGLVDQETQYF.

For this clonotype: At one end, the junction sequence differs from germline, possibly due to a read error. This chain links TRBV6-1 with TRBJ2-5, with 7 positions matching TRBD2. The V gene's germline CDR1 is MNHNS and CDR2 SASEGT. This CDR3 has 13 residues. Written as DNA, the CDR3 is TGTTCCAGTTTCGAGCGGGGCCAAGAGACCCAGTACTTC. This codes for CSSFERGQETQYF.

Worth noting for this clonotype: One junction end disagrees with the germline gene, perhaps due to a read error. This chain uses TRBV10-1 with TRBJ2-5, with D possibly TRBD1 on 6 matching bases. The CDR3 is 14 amino acids. Germline CDR1 and CDR2: WNHNN and SYGVQD (reference sequence). The CDR3 spells CASSETGRGETRYF. In DNA, the CDR3 is TGCGCCAGCAGTGAGACAGGGCGCGGCGAGACCCGGTACTTC.

This clonotype was picked up many times. This rearrangement joins TRBV7-8 to TRBJ2-7, with 12 bases identical to TRBD2. Germline CDR1 is SGHVS and CDR2 is FQNEAQ. CDR3 length equals 18 residues. J gave up 0 bases and V 3 bases, and 9 bases lay outside the gene matches. CDR3 protein: CASSLMRLAGESSYEQYF. The CDR3 bases are TGTGCCAGCAGCTTGATGAGACTAGCGGGAGAGAGCTCCTACGAGCAGTACTTC.

The chain employs TRBV20-1 and TRBJ2-2, with D perhaps TRBD2 (5 bases). CDR1 DFQATT and CDR2 SNEGSKA come from the germline V gene (reference sequence). There are 15 residues in the CDR3. V dropped 5 bases and J dropped 9 bases, with 22 bases sitting between them. CDR3 nucleotide sequence: TGCAGTGCTCTTAGAGAGGGAATAAGAGGCAGGGAGCTGTTTTTT. Translating it yields CSALREGIRGRELFF.

With regard to this clonotype: At one end the junction does not follow the germline gene, possibly because of a read error. V and J are TRBV14 and TRBJ2-3; TRBD2 matches 7 bases. The CDR3 has 13 amino acids. Germline lookup yields CDR1 SGHDN and CDR2 FVKESK. CDR3 sequence reads: CASNQAGSDTQYF. The CDR3 DNA reads as TGTGCAAGCAACCAAGCGGGATCAGATACGCAGTATTTT.

V gene TRBV6-1 combines with J gene TRBJ1-2, with D uncertain. V was trimmed by 6 bases and J by 5 bases, leaving 10 bases between them. The germline CDR1 and CDR2 sequences are MNHNS and SASEGT. CDR3 length: 12 residues. For the CDR3, the DNA is TGTGCCAGCAGAGGGTCGGAATATGGCTACACCTTC. It encodes CASRGSEYGYTF.

A remark on this clonotype: One end of the junction varies from germline; a read error may be responsible. The chain employs TRBV6-1 and TRBJ2-6; 11 bases are shared with TRBD1. Germline assignment: CDR1 MNHNS and CDR2 SASEGT. The CDR3 runs 17 residues. Here the CDR3 reads CASTKGQGDGGATVLTF. The CDR3 DNA is TGTGCAAGCACCAAGGGACAGGGGGATGGTGGGGCCACCGTCCTGACTTTC.

To note about this clonotype: Germline and junction disagree at one end, which may indicate a read error. The V and J genes are TRBV6-2 or TRBV6-3 and TRBJ2-1, with D maybe TRBD2 (6 bases). The CDR3 extends over 12 amino acids. The germline V gene encodes CDR1 MNHEY and CDR2 SVGEGT. DNA for the CDR3: TGTGCCAGCAGTTACGAGGAGGGAGAGCAGTCCTTC. Amino acids: CASSYEEGEQSF.

As concerns this clonotype: A much larger clone sits a single nucleotide away, making a read error possible. The chain links TRBV24-1 to TRBJ2-2; D remains unclear. CDR3 length equals 13 residues. Germline V gives CDR1 KGHDR, CDR2 SFDVKD. Trimming stripped 11 bases from V and 0 bases from J, with 9 bases between. The CDR3 bases are TGTGCCATCACCGGCCCGAACACCGGGGAGCTGTTTTTT. It encodes CAITGPNTGELFF.

The chain carries TRBV12-5 and TRBJ2-1, with 7 bases identical to TRBD2. The CDR3 runs 16 residues. Germline CDR1 is LGHNT and CDR2 is FRNRAP. After removal of 8 bases from V and 6 bases from J, the junction contained 16 bases not matched to a gene. The CDR3 region has the DNA TGTGCTAGTACCCCTCAGCCCGCGGGAGTCGGCAATGAGCAGTTCTTC. Translated: CASTPQPAGVGNEQFF. Drawing the rest from reference TRBV12-5 and TRBJ2-1, the complete variable domain is DARVTQTPRHKVTEMGQEVTMRCQPILGHNTVFWYRQTMMQGLELLAYFRNRAPLDDSGMPKDRFSAEMPDATLATLKIQPSEPRDSAVYFCASTPQPAGVGNEQFFGPGTRLTVL.

As concerns this clonotype: One end of the junction is discordant with germline, which a read error may explain. This sequence joins TRBV15 and TRBJ2-6, with D perhaps matching TRBD1 (5 bases). The CDR3 totals 15 residues. CDR1 and CDR2 from the germline V gene are LNHNV and YYDKDF (reference sequence). The CDR3 region has the DNA TGTGCCACCAGCAGAGATAATTCTGGGGCCAACGTCCTGAGTTTC. This translates into CATSRDNSGANVLSF.